These T cell receptor beta chains were read from a single sample in a study of blood T cell repertoires in COVID-19. Sequencing used immunoSEQ multiplex PCR; TCRdb keeps in-frame clones, though not all of them. Of 200,000 or so clones listed, about 84% are singletons. Source material: PBMCs or T cells enriched from blood (not recorded which). The source is a middle-aged woman with acute COVID-19. CDR3s include the opening cysteine and the closing phenylalanine or tryptophan. D genes are given only for firm matches. Part of the rows lack a size; the others show once, few, many or a class for expanded clones.

CASSLLTEVPFF TGTGCCAGCAGCTTATTAACCGAGGTGCCGTTCTTC NA TRBJ2-1 TRBV11-2 NA
CASSLDRGTEKLFF TGTGCCAGCTCCCTTGACAGGGGAACTGAAAAACTGTTTTTT TRBD1 TRBJ1-4 TRBV18 NA
CSAAAGGGNQPQHF TGCAGCGCCGCAGCGGGGGGCGGCAATCAGCCCCAGCATTTT NA TRBJ1-5 TRBV29-1 NA
CATQDRASYEQYF TGCGCCACCCAAGACAGGGCGTCCTACGAGCAGTACTTC TRBD1 TRBJ2-7 TRBV10-1 NA
CASKEGQGTNEKLFF TGTGCCAGCAAAGAGGGACAGGGAACTAATGAAAAACTGTTTTTT TRBD1 TRBJ1-4 TRBV18 NA
CAIRSDTGNTEAFF TGTGCCATCAGATCCGATACAGGGAACACTGAAGCTTTCTTT NA TRBJ1-1 TRBV10-3 NA
CASSKDRGQETQYF TGTGCCAGTAGTAAGGACAGGGGGCAAGAGACCCAGTACTTC TRBD1 TRBJ2-5 TRBV19 NA
CASSWGPDPYNSPLHF TGTGCCAGCAGCTGGGGGCCTGACCCCTATAATTCACCCCTCCACTTT NA TRBJ1-6 TRBV5-5 NA
CASSPLAGGDTDTQYF TGTGCCAGCAGCCCCCTGGCGGGGGGCGACACAGATACGCAGTATTTT TRBD2 TRBJ2-3 TRBV7-3 NA
CATSGDRGSNQPQHF TGTGCCACCAGCGGGGACAGGGGGAGCAATCAGCCCCAGCATTTT TRBD1 TRBJ1-5 TRBV15 NA
CASSDSGGNSPLHF TGTGCCAGCAGTGACTCGGGGGGAAATTCACCCCTCCACTTT NA TRBJ1-6 TRBV6-4 NA
CAISESSGLDYGYTF TGTGCCATCAGTGAGTCGAGCGGTCTAGACTATGGCTACACCTTC NA TRBJ1-2 TRBV10-3 NA
CASSIGLGPANYGYTF TGTGCCAGTAGTATTGGCCTGGGGCCTGCTAACTATGGCTACACCTTC NA TRBJ1-2 TRBV19 NA
CASAGAGELFF TGTGCCAGCGCAGGGGCGGGGGAGCTGTTTTTT NA TRBJ2-2 TRBV28 once
CARGLATYNEQFF TGTGCACGTGGACTAGCGACCTACAATGAGCAGTTCTTC TRBD2 TRBJ2-1 TRBV30 NA
CASSYADRGQWNEQFF TGTGCCAGCAGTTACGCGGACAGGGGGCAGTGGAATGAGCAGTTCTTC TRBD1 TRBJ2-1 TRBV6-6 NA
CASSFRENTEAFF TGTGCCAGCAGTTTTCGGGAGAACACTGAAGCTTTCTTT NA TRBJ1-1 TRBV6-1 NA
CASSDSGGDTGELFF TGTGCCAGCAGTGACAGCGGGGGGGACACCGGGGAGCTGTTTTTT TRBD2 TRBJ2-2 TRBV2 NA
CASRPPGQGSYNEQFF TGTGCCAGCAGGCCCCCCGGGCAGGGGTCCTACAATGAGCAGTTCTTC NA TRBJ2-1 TRBV2 NA
CASSPRDRGLQANEQFF TGTGCCAGTAGTCCCCGGGACAGGGGGCTGCAAGCGAATGAGCAGTTCTTC TRBD1 TRBJ2-1 TRBV19 NA
CASSSGQAGNTIYF TGTGCCAGCAGCTCAGGACAGGCTGGAAACACCATATATTTT TRBD1 TRBJ1-3 TRBV7-2 NA
CSVGTSGNTEAFF TGCAGCGTCGGGACATCGGGTAACACTGAAGCTTTCTTT NA TRBJ1-1 TRBV29-1 few
CASSPSGSNTDTQYF TGTGCCAGCAGCCCTAGCGGGAGTAACACAGATACGCAGTATTTT TRBD2 TRBJ2-3 TRBV9 NA
CAWGDNRNQPQHF TGTGCCTGGGGTGACAATCGCAATCAGCCCCAGCATTTT NA TRBJ1-5 TRBV30 NA
CASRVGLARDEQFF TGTGCCAGCAGAGTCGGGCTAGCTAGGGATGAGCAGTTCTTC NA TRBJ2-1 TRBV27 NA
CASSQEVRDTEAFF TGTGCCAGCAGTCAGGAGGTCCGGGACACTGAAGCTTTCTTT NA TRBJ1-1 TRBV11-2 NA
CASSPDAGSDSPLHF TGTGCCAGCTCACCCGACGCAGGATCTGACTCACCCCTCCACTTT NA TRBJ1-6 TRBV18 NA
CASSQGTSPYF TGTGCCAGCAGCCAGGGGACTAGCCCGTACTTC TRBD2 TRBJ2-5 TRBV6-2/TRBV6-3 NA
CAWSLGQSSYNEQFF TGTGCCTGGAGTCTGGGACAGAGTTCCTACAATGAGCAGTTCTTC TRBD1 TRBJ2-1 TRBV30 NA
CASTPLGGQVYGYTF TGTGCCAGCACTCCACTTGGGGGACAGGTATATGGCTACACCTTC TRBD1 TRBJ1-2 TRBV6-5 NA
CASSSGQAVREHF TGTGCCAGCAGTTCCGGACAGGCCGTAAGAGAGCATTTT TRBD1 TRBJ1-5 TRBV28 NA
CASSPILSGRATDTQYF TGTGCCAGTAGCCCAATCTTGAGCGGGAGAGCCACAGATACGCAGTATTTT TRBD2 TRBJ2-3 TRBV19 NA
CASRPDRGRTYEQYF TGTGCCAGCCGACCGGACAGGGGGCGAACCTACGAGCAGTACTTC TRBD1 TRBJ2-7 TRBV2 NA
CAWRPTGANYGYTF TGTGCCTGGAGACCGACCGGGGCTAACTATGGCTACACCTTC NA TRBJ1-2 TRBV30 NA
CASSVRGRTTNEKLFF TGTGCCAGTAGCGTAAGGGGGCGAACAACTAATGAAAAACTGTTTTTT TRBD1 TRBJ1-4 TRBV19 NA
CASSPHRDRRSGNTIYF TGTGCCAGCAGTCCTCATCGGGACAGGCGATCTGGAAACACCATATATTTT TRBD1 TRBJ1-3 TRBV27 NA